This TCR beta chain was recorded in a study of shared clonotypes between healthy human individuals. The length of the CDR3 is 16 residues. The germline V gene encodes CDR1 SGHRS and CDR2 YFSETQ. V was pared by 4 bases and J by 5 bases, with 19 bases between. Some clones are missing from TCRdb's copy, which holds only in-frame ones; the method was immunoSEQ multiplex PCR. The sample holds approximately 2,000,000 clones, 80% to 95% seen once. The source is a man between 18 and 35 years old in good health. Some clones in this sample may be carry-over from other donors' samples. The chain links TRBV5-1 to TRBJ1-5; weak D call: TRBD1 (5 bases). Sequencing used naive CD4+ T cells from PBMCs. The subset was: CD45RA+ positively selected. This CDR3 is CASSPQRGGADQPQHF. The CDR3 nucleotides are TGCGCCAGCAGCCCACAACGGGGAGGGGCGGATCAGCCCCAGCATTTT.